The clone carrying this T cell receptor (beta chain) occurred a few times. The antigen is not known. These data belong to a study of Ad26.COV2.S vaccination and SARS-CoV-2 variants. Study-level background: COV1001, an Ad26.COV2.S trial, supplied this vaccine-arm donor.

Study outcomes and limitations: Researchers cautioned that TCR breadth and depth analyses may have underestimated total T cell responses.

Trimming shortened V by 4 bases and J by 2 bases, and 14 bases separated the two germline ends. CDR3 length equals 15 residues. CDR1 and CDR2 from the germline V gene are LNHDA and SQIVND (reference sequence). Described treatment: some 20 received Ad26.COV2.S at low or high dose, single or two shots; 5 received placebo; per-sample allocation not given. After the first vaccine or placebo injection, samples were drawn on day 63. TCRdb's copy holds only in-frame clones and misses some; the assay was immunoSEQ multiplex PCR. Found here are 300,000 to 400,000 clones, around 84% of them singletons; the top ten hold 1.5% to 2.5%.

This sequence joins TRBV19 and TRBJ1-2, with no clear D. The receptor comes from a person aged 18-60 years who received the Ad26.COV2.S COVID-19 vaccine or a placebo. The sequencing used peripheral blood, collected in a trial of Ad26.COV2.S vaccine versus placebo. CDR3 nucleotide sequence: TGTGCCAGTAGTACCTTAGGAGTGGGAAACTATGGCTACACCTTC. Its protein is CASSTLGVGNYGYTF.